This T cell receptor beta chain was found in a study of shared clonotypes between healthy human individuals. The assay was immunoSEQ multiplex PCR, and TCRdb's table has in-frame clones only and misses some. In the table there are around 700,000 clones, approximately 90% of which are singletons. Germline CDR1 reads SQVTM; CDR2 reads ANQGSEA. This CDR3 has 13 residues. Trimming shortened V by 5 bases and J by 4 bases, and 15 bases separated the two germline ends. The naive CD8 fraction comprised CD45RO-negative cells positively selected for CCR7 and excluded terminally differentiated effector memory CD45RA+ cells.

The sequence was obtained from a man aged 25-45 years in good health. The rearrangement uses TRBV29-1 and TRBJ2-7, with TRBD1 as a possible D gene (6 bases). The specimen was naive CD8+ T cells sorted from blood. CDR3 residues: CSVSAGVWYEQYF. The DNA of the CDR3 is TGCAGCGTTTCGGCAGGGGTATGGTACGAGCAGTACTTC.